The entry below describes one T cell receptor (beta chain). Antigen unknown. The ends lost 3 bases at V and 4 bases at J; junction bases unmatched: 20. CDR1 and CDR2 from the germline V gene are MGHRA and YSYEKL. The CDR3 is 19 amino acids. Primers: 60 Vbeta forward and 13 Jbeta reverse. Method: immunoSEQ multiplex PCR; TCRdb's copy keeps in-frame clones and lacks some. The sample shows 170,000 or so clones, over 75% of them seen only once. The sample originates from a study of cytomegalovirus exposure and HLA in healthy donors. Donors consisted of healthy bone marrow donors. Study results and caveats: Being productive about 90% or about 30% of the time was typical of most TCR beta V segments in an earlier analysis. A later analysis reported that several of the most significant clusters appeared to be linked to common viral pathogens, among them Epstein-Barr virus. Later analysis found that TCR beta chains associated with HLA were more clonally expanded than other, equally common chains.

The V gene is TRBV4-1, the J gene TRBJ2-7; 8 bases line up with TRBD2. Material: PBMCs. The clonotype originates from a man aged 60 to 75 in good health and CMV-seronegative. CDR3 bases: TGCGCCAGCAGCCAGGGAACCGGGGGCGTAGCGGGGTGCCGGTACGAGCAGTACTTC. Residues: CASSQGTGGVAGCRYEQYF.